The entry below gives a single T cell receptor (beta chain) sequence along with its context. CDR1 is DFQATT, CDR2 SNEGSKA, per germline (reference sequence). V was shortened by 3 bases and J by 4 bases, with 19 bases between the two germline ends. The CDR3 is made up of 15 amino acids. The record originates from a study of blood T cell repertoires in COVID-19. The wider study: Acute and convalescent COVID-19 specimens originated in the United States, Italy and Spain. Sources were T cells, B-cell-depleted T cells, or PBMCs; the material itself was cDNA or gDNA.

Profiling relied on immunoSEQ multiplex PCR, and the TCRdb table lists in-frame clones only, not all of them. The top ten clones hold around 7% of a sample with about 33,000 clones, roughly 85% of them seen once. Material: peripheral blood. The chain recombines TRBV20-1 with TRBJ2-7, with a possible D match to TRBD2 (5 bases). The sequence was collected from a human donor in a cohort sampled during active COVID-19. Written as DNA, the CDR3 is TGCAGTGCTAGTACCGGTGGGAGCTGGGAGTACGAGCAGTACTTC. Protein product: CSASTGGSWEYEQYF.